The TCR beta chain described here comes from a study of T cell repertoires in cytomegalovirus infection. Study as a whole: Well-studied HLA-B-restricted epitopes and recently identified HLA-C-restricted epitopes of CMV were both used in the study. Public TCR beta signatures provided an indication of both CMV infection and a matching HLA type. Study results and caveats: Carriers of CMV plus the relevant HLA were identified by cumulative public TCR beta family frequency. Predominance within the ex vivo response was attributable to HLA-C-restricted CMV-specific TCR beta clonotypes.

V dropped 3 bases and J dropped 6 bases, with 11 bases sitting between them. Germline values: CDR1 GTSNPN, CDR2 SVGIG (reference sequence). The CDR3 contains 13 residues. This clonotype has more than one count but fewer than ten. Its cognate antigen is unknown. TCRdb redid the calling of the reads with MiXCR, one entry per CDR3 protein. The sample has 450,000 to 550,000 distinct CDR3 sequences, about 42% seen once. The material sequenced was cultured PBMCs, taken from culture after CMV antigen stimulation. The V call is TRBV30, the J call TRBJ2-2, with D maybe TRBD2 (5 bases). This sequence was found in a human donor in good health (CMV status not recorded). Some clones in this sample may be carry-over from other donors' samples. This CDR3 is CAWSRGFPGELFF. The CDR3 nucleotides read TGTGCCTGGAGCAGAGGGTTTCCCGGGGAGCTGTTTTTT.